This is a list of T cell receptor beta chains from one sample in a study of long-term antiretroviral therapy in people with HIV. Only in-frame clones appear in the TCRdb table, and some are missing; sequencing was by immunoSEQ multiplex PCR. This sample has about 25,000 clones, with around 83% found just once. Sequencing was performed on unsorted PBMCs, taken 2.9 years after starting antiretroviral therapy. The receptors were sampled from a man in his forties or fifties with HIV. Each CDR3 is given with its conserved first and last residue.

>TRBV7-3
CASSLTPSTGVGGYTF
>TRBV6-5
CASSYLGTGDGEQYF
>TRBV9
CASSVVGVRAGELFF
>TRBV7-3
CATSNGQGARAEAFF
>TRBV4-1
CASSQDGTKGYGYTF
>TRBV23-1
CASSHRGRDGYTF
>TRBV19
CASSVGLAYNEQFF
>TRBV4-1
CASSLMRDSFYEQYF
>TRBV19
CASSIRPGDSRNEQFF
>TRBV30
CAWGRGRSYGYTF
>TRBV7-2
CASSLGDPSNQPQHF
>TRBV5-4
CASSAGINYGYTF
>TRBV28
CASSSGASYGYTF
>TRBV6-1
CASSYRGTDTQYF
>TRBV7-9
CASSTWDSAKGEEYF
>TRBV7-9
CASSAPTYGAIYEQYF
>TRBV7-2
CASSSVGGANYGYTF
>TRBV7-8
CASSLGEGGLEQYF
>TRBV4-2
CASSQEPGQGFHEQYF
>TRBV29-1
CSVEATYNEQFF
>TRBV6-5
CASSPPQGNTEAFF
>TRBV2
CASSAGFSYGYTF
>TRBV2
CASSEWRDTGELFF
>TRBV4-1
CASSQQEGYEQYF
>TRBV7-6
CASSLDSSTDTQYF
>TRBV11-3
CASSSLIKVTESYEQYF
>TRBV6-5
CASSYFYGYTF
>TRBV28
CASSKRRGGTGELFF
>TRBV19
CASSSWTSGNYYEQYF
>TRBV6-5
CASSYSGFSYEQYF
>TRBV4-2
CASSQDSRGPGNIQYF
>TRBV5-1
CASRLGDNTEAFF
>TRBV5-6
CASSSTGRTPGEQYF
>TRBV13
CASSFGHNTEAFF
>TRBV9
CASSVNSEGGYTF